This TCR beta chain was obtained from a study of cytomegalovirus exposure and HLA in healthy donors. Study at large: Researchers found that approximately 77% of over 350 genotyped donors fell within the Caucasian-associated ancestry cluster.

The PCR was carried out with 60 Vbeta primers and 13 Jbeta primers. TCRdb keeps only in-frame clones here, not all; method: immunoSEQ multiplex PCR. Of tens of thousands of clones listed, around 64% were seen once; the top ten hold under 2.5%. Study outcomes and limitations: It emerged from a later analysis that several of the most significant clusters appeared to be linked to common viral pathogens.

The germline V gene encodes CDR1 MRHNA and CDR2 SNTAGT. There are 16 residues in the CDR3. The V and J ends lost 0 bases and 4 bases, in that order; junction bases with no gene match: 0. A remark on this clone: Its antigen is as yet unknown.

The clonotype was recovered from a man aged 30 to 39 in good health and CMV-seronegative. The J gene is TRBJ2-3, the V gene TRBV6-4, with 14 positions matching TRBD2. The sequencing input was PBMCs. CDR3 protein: CASSDSTSGGADTQYF. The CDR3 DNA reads TGTGCCAGCAGTGACTCGACTAGCGGGGGGGCAGATACGCAGTATTTT.